Listed here are 32 T cell receptor beta chains from one sample, sequenced in a study of T-cell memory formation after mild COVID-19 (dated by TCRdb to 2020 to 2022). Library construction relied on 5' RACE. The sequencer listed for this sample is Illumina NovaSeq 6000. TCRdb took the public reads, trimmed them with fastp at Q25, ran MiXCR for clone calling and kept in-frame beta chains. Under each unique CDR3 protein, matching rows form one entry showing the most common genes and DNA. In this sample the table shows under 250,000 distinct CDR3 sequences, over 15% of which occur a single time. The ten biggest clones cover 2.1% of the sample. The sample taken for sequencing was PBMCs or a T cell subset sorted from them (not recorded which). The receptor source for this set is an adult woman who had mild COVID-19 (a few samples of this study predate the infection). The sample titles of this study are shuffled in the database, so cell type and time point are left out; the donor was told from shared clones.

This clonotype was seen a handful of times. The chain recombines TRBV5-1 with TRBJ1-1; D remains unclear. V was cut by 1 base and J by 0 bases, with 10 bases left in between. The CDR3 totals 15 residues. The germline gives CDR1 SGHRS, CDR2 YFSETQ. The CDR3 sequence is CASSLLIGMNTEAFF. The DNA of the CDR3 is TGCGCCAGCAGCTTGCTGATCGGGATGAACACTGAAGCTTTCTTT.

The chain joins TRBV25-1 to TRBJ2-3, with 7 bases identical to TRBD1. The J segment lost 3 bases and the V segment lost 4 bases, leaving 7 bases of the junction unmatched. In germline, CDR1 is MGHDK, CDR2 SYGVNS. This CDR3 contains 15 residues. The CDR3 spells CASSGETQGTDTQYF. The CDR3 DNA reads as TGTGCCAGCAGTGGTGAGACACAGGGGACAGATACGCAGTATTTT.

This clonotype occurred many times. The CDR3 nucleotides are TGCAGCTATCGGGGGCCCACGAGCTCCTACGAGCAGTACTTC. Its translation: CSYRGPTSSYEQYF. The V gene is TRBV29-1, the J gene TRBJ2-7; D might be TRBD1 or TRBD2, each matching 6 bases. The germline V gene encodes CDR1 SQVTM and CDR2 ANQGSEA. Trimming pared 8 bases from V and 0 bases from J, leaving 17 bases between. This CDR3 has 14 residues.

The chain carries TRBV20-1 and TRBJ2-3, with 9 bases lining up with TRBD2. The ends lost 6 bases at V and 2 bases at J; junction bases unmatched: 9. Per the germline V gene, CDR1 is DFQATT and CDR2 is SNEGSKA (reference sequence). This CDR3 is built from 15 residues. CDR3 loop: CSARGGSGSTDTQYF. The CDR3, as DNA: TGCAGTGCGCGGGGGGGCTCGGGTTCCACAGATACGCAGTATTTT.

The V and J genes are TRBV19 and TRBJ2-7, with 10 bases fitting TRBD2. Germline V lookup: CDR1 LNHDA, CDR2 SQIVND (reference sequence). CDR3 length: 14 residues. V was pared by 5 bases and J by 3 bases, with 4 bases of the junction left unmatched. Here the CDR3 reads CASSVSGRRYEQYF. In DNA form, the CDR3 reads TGTGCCAGTAGTGTTAGCGGGAGGCGCTACGAGCAGTACTTC.

V and J are TRBV29-1 and TRBJ1-2, with D possibly being TRBD1 (6 bases). There are 11 residues in the CDR3. Germline assignment: CDR1 SQVTM and CDR2 ANQGSEA. Between the trimmed V and J ends, which lost 6 bases and 8 bases, there was a span of 13 bases. CDR3 sequence (DNA): TGCAGCGTGGAACAGGGACGGGGCTACACCTTC. It yields the protein CSVEQGRGYTF.

This clonotype was picked up a small number of times. The chain is built from TRBV6-2 or TRBV6-3 and TRBJ2-3; D not certain. The CDR3 sequence is 17 residues long. From germline, CDR1 is MNHEY and CDR2 SVGEGT. Between the trimmed V and J ends, which lost 6 bases and 2 bases, there was a span of 21 bases. The CDR3 DNA follows: TGTGCCAGCAGCCACCACCCAAGATGGGTATCCACAGATACGCAGTATTTT. Protein sequence: CASSHHPRWVSTDTQYF.

Note on this clonotype: This CDR3 is missing its conserved last phenylalanine or tryptophan, likely due to a read error. The chain is built from TRBV4-1 and TRBJ2-5; tentatively, D is TRBD1 (6 bases). CDR3 size: 14 residues. Germline lookup yields CDR1 MGHRA and CDR2 YSYEKL. The germline V and J ends were trimmed by 1 base and 2 bases, with 8 bases remaining between them. CDR3 loop: CASSQGDIQETQYL. CDR3 bases: TGCGCCAGCAGCCAAGGGGACATACAAGAGACCCAGTACTTA.

This clonotype was seen more than once but under ten times. Sequence at one end of the junction differs from germline and may be a read error. V gene TRBV7-2 combines with J gene TRBJ2-7; 7 positions agree with TRBD2. This CDR3 comprises 13 residues. Germline CDR1 and CDR2: SGHTA and FQGNSA. The CDR3 sequence is CGSSLAGLGEQYF. The CDR3 DNA is TGTGGCAGCAGCTTAGCGGGCCTCGGCGAGCAGTACTTC. The variable domain in full, with the rest retrieved from reference TRBV7-2 and TRBJ2-7, is GAGVSQSPSNKVTEKGKDVELRCDPISGHTALYWYRQSLGQGLEFLIYFQGNSAPDKSGLPSDRFSAERTGGSVSTLTIQRTQQEDSAVYLCGSSLAGLGEQYFGPGTRLTVT.

The chain has TRBV6-2 or TRBV6-3 and TRBJ2-5, with D possibly TRBD2 on 5 matching bases. CDR1 is MNHEY, CDR2 SVGEGT, per germline. Trimming stripped 4 bases from V and 3 bases from J, with 18 bases between. The CDR3 extends over 16 amino acids. CDR3 nucleotides: TGTGCCAGCAGTTTTCAGTCCCCGTCGGGAAAAGAGACCCAGTACTTC. This translates into CASSFQSPSGKETQYF.

The chain couples TRBV6-5 to TRBJ2-7; D might be TRBD2 (5 bases). V was cut by 9 bases and J by 7 bases, with 13 bases left in between. The germline CDR1 and CDR2 sequences are MNHEY and SVGAGI. The CDR3 sequence is 11 residues long. The CDR3 DNA reads TGTGCCAGTGGGCGGGCGTATGAGCAGTACTTC. This codes for CASGRAYEQYF.

This clonotype has a handful of counts. The rearrangement uses TRBV5-1 and TRBJ2-3, with D tentatively TRBD1 or TRBD2 (6 bases each). CDR1 and CDR2 (germline): SGHRS, YFSETQ. Trimming took 2 bases from V and 2 from J, leaving 15 bases between them. CDR3 size: 16 residues. CDR3 nucleotide sequence: TGCGCCAGCAGCTTAATGGCGGGACAAATCACAGATACGCAGTATTTT. Amino acids: CASSLMAGQITDTQYF. Combining the CDR3 with reference TRBV5-1 and TRBJ2-3 gives the whole variable domain KAGVTQTPRYLIKTRGQQVTLSCSPISGHRSVSWYQQTPGQGLQFLFEYFSETQRNKGNFPGRFSGRQFSNSRSEMNVSTLELGDSALYLCASSLMAGQITDTQYFGPGTRLTVL.

This clonotype was seen more than once but under ten times. Sequence at one end of the junction differs from germline and may be a read error. V is TRBV20-1 and J is TRBJ2-1; 11 nucleotides agree with TRBD2. Germline assignment: CDR1 DFQATT and CDR2 SNEGSKA (reference sequence). CDR3 size: 14 residues. CDR3 amino acids: CSVRGLAGVYEQFF. CDR3 nucleotide sequence: TGCAGTGTTAGAGGACTAGCGGGTGTATATGAGCAGTTCTTC.

In nucleotides, the CDR3 is TGTGCCATTTGGTCCGGGATGGATGAGCAGTTCTTC. Its translation is CAIWSGMDEQFF. This chain joins TRBV10-3 and TRBJ2-1, with D perhaps matching TRBD2 (5 bases). Germline V gene data show CDR1 as ENHRY and CDR2 as SYGVKD. V lost 9 bases, J lost 8 bases, and 14 bases lay in between. The CDR3 runs to 12 residues.

This clonotype was seen only a few times. The V gene is TRBV4-1, the J gene TRBJ2-5, with a possible D match to TRBD1 (6 bases). This CDR3 region has 20 residues. The V gene lost 1 base and the J gene lost 9 bases, with 33 bases spanning the gap. Looked up from germline, CDR1 is MGHRA and CDR2 is YSYEKL. The chain's CDR3 is CASSQGVGLGTSAARVAQYF. In DNA form, the CDR3 reads TGCGCCAGCAGCCAAGGAGTAGGGCTAGGGACATCGGCGGCAAGAGTGGCCCAGTACTTC.

This chain links TRBV20-1 with TRBJ1-2; D unclear. The CDR3 spans 13 residues. Germline CDR1 and CDR2: DFQATT and SNEGSKA (reference sequence). V lost 6 bases and J 4 bases, leaving 15 bases between the germline ends. The CDR3: CSARKGTGYGYTF. The CDR3 DNA sequence: TGCAGTGCCCGCAAGGGTACCGGCTATGGCTACACCTTC.

This clonotype has only a few counts. This chain uses TRBV3-1 with TRBJ1-1, with D maybe TRBD1 (6 bases). Germline V gene lookup returns CDR1 LGHDT and CDR2 YNNKEL (reference sequence). Trimming took 2 bases from V and 1 from J, leaving 11 bases between them. The CDR3 extends over 15 amino acids. The CDR3 coding sequence is TGTGCCAGCAGCCAAACAGACAGGAGGAACACTGAAGCTTTCTTT. Translation gives CASSQTDRRNTEAFF. Based on the CDR3 plus reference TRBV3-1 and TRBJ1-1, the full variable domain is DTAVSQTPKYLVTQMGNDKSIKCEQNLGHDTMYWYKQDSKKFLKIMFSYNNKELIINETVPNRFSPKSPDKAHLNLHINSLELGDSAVYFCASSQTDRRNTEAFFGQGTRLTVV.

This clonotype was seen ten or more times. A junction boundary mismatches the germline segment, possibly from a read error. V and J are TRBV12-5 and TRBJ2-3; 9 positions agree with TRBD2. Germline lookup yields CDR1 LGHNT and CDR2 FRNRAP. CDR3 length: 13 amino acids. CDR3: CASGLDGFGLAGF. Written as DNA, the CDR3 is TGTGCTAGTGGTTTGGACGGGTTCGGGCTAGCGGGATTT.

This chain joins TRBV27 and TRBJ2-1; 7 bases are shared with TRBD1. The CDR3 is 16 residues long. The trim removed 7 bases at V and 4 bases at J, leaving 13 bases unmatched. Germline loops: CDR1 MNHEY, CDR2 SMNVEV (reference sequence). The CDR3 region has the DNA TGTGCCAGCACATATTCCGGGACAGAGCATTACAATGAGCAGTTCTTC. Its translation is CASTYSGTEHYNEQFF.

The chain combines TRBV6-2 or TRBV6-3 with TRBJ2-3, with TRBD1 as a possible D gene (6 bases). In germline, CDR1 is MNHEY, CDR2 SVGEGT. Trimming pared 6 bases from V and 6 bases from J, leaving 16 bases between. This CDR3 contains 14 residues. This CDR3 is CASRVTGIADTQYF. The DNA for the CDR3 is TGTGCCAGCAGAGTAACAGGGATTGCGGATACGCAGTATTTT.

This rearrangement joins TRBV5-1 to TRBJ1-1; tentatively, D is TRBD1 (6 bases). V lost 1 base and J 4 bases, leaving 14 bases between the germline ends. CDR3 length: 15 amino acids. Germline V lookup: CDR1 SGHRS, CDR2 YFSETQ. DNA of the CDR3: TGCGCCAGCAGCTTGACAGGGACCGGAGGCACTGAAGCTTTCTTT. Its translation is CASSLTGTGGTEAFF.

The V and J genes are TRBV4-1 and TRBJ1-1, with TRBD1 matching over 7 bases. This CDR3 is built from 15 residues. Per the germline V gene, CDR1 is MGHRA and CDR2 is YSYEKL. The V segment lost 2 bases and the J segment 4 bases; nucleotides outside the gene matches: 7. In DNA, the CDR3 is TGCGCCAGCAGCCAACAAAGACAGGGTGGCACTGAAGCTTTCTTT. This translates into CASSQQRQGGTEAFF.

This clonotype was counted a single time. This chain connects TRBV12-3 or TRBV12-4 to TRBJ1-6, with D uncertain. This CDR3 region has 13 residues. Trimming took 3 bases from V and 9 from J, leaving 9 bases between them. The CDR3 DNA sequence: TGTGCCAGCAGTTTCGCGGGGAGTTCACCCCTCCACTTT. Its translation: CASSFAGSSPLHF.

The chain uses TRBV5-1 and TRBJ2-3, with TRBD2 matching 13 bases. The CDR3 has 18 amino acids. Germline V gene data show CDR1 as SGHRS and CDR2 as YFSETQ. Trimming at V came to 4 bases and at J to 0 bases, leaving 8 bases not matched to a gene. CDR3 protein: CASSRTSGGLVSTDTQYF. Here the CDR3 DNA reads TGCGCCAGCAGCCGGACTAGCGGGGGACTTGTAAGCACAGATACGCAGTATTTT.

This clonotype was observed many times. The gene calls are TRBV19 and TRBJ2-7; 9 bases line up with TRBD2. Per the germline V gene, CDR1 is LNHDA and CDR2 is SQIVND (reference sequence). Trimming took 6 bases from V and 1 from J; bases not matched to a gene: 7. There are 15 residues in the CDR3. The CDR3 sequence is CASRRGGHTSYEQYF. DNA for the CDR3: TGTGCCAGTAGGCGGGGGGGACACACGTCCTACGAGCAGTACTTC.

The CDR3 coding sequence is TGTGCCAGCAGCCAAGATCTGAGGCGGGGGGTCCAGCAGTTCTTC. This gives the protein CASSQDLRRGVQQFF. This chain uses TRBV3-1 with TRBJ2-1, with 8 bases that match TRBD2. Trimming at V came to 0 bases and at J to 11 bases, leaving 9 bases not matched to a gene. Germline V CDR1 and CDR2: LGHDT, YNNKEL (reference sequence). This CDR3 contains 15 residues.

This clonotype showed up many times. The V and J genes are TRBV12-3 or TRBV12-4 and TRBJ2-1, with 8 positions matching TRBD1. V lost 6 bases to trimming and J lost 7 bases; unmatched junction nucleotides: 17. This CDR3 is 17 amino acids long. The CDR3 DNA reads TGTGCCAGCAGCTGGGACAGGCTACCATGGGTTGGAAATGAGCAGTTCTTC. Residues: CASSWDRLPWVGNEQFF.

This clonotype came up many times. The chain joins TRBV4-3 to TRBJ2-7, with 7 bases identical to TRBD2. V dropped 0 bases and J dropped 6; count of bases not matched to a gene: 5. The CDR3 has 14 residues. Germline loops: CDR1 LGHNA, CDR2 YSLEER. The DNA for the CDR3 is TGCGCCAGCAGCCAAGAAGGCTCGGGGGGCGAGCAGTACTTC. Translated: CASSQEGSGGEQYF.

This clonotype showed up just a few times. The CDR3 loop reads CSARDLKTGLLNTEAFF. The CDR3 coding sequence is TGCAGTGCTAGAGATCTTAAAACAGGGTTACTGAACACTGAAGCTTTCTTT. The genes are TRBV20-1 and TRBJ1-1; D possibly corresponds to TRBD1 (6 bases). The CDR3 length is 17 residues. V dropped 0 bases and J dropped 0 bases, with 17 bases sitting between them. Germline V lookup: CDR1 DFQATT, CDR2 SNEGSKA (reference sequence).

The chain couples TRBV24-1 to TRBJ1-5; 7 nucleotides match TRBD1. CDR1 and CDR2 from the germline V gene are KGHDR and SFDVKD. This CDR3 contains 14 residues. With 7 bases clipped from V and 4 bases from J, the junction kept 6 bases outside the gene matches. This CDR3 is CATRETGINQPQHF. CDR3 in DNA: TGTGCCACCAGGGAGACAGGGATTAATCAGCCCCAGCATTTT.

The V gene is TRBV2, the J gene TRBJ2-5; 8 nucleotides align to TRBD1. Unmatched junction bases numbered 8, after V lost 1 base and J lost 1 base. This CDR3 is built from 17 residues. The germline V gene encodes CDR1 SNHLY and CDR2 FYNNEI. The CDR3 spells CASSEVWGRGRQETQYF. The CDR3 DNA is TGTGCCAGCAGTGAAGTCTGGGGCAGGGGGCGCCAAGAGACCCAGTACTTC.

This sequence joins TRBV12-3 or TRBV12-4 and TRBJ2-1; D is possibly TRBD1 (5 bases). This CDR3 is built from 14 residues. Trimming removed 6 bases from V and 1 base from J, with 10 bases in between. CDR3 amino acids: CASRQGRSYNEQFF. CDR3 coding DNA: TGTGCCAGCAGGCAGGGTAGGTCCTACAATGAGCAGTTCTTC.